This TCR beta chain was recorded in a study of shared clonotypes between healthy human individuals. For the study at large: Per-donor plates numbered three CD4 naive, three CD4 memory, two CD8 naive and one CD8 memory. Study-wide points: Generation probabilities were higher for clonotypes shared across all four sorted-subset donors than for unshared ones.

A note on this clone: Its antigen is currently unknown.

Measured with immunoSEQ multiplex PCR; TCRdb has only the in-frame clones, and not every one. The table records around 2.1 million clones, about 94% of them present only once. Trimming shortened V by 4 bases and J by 4 bases, and 15 bases separated the two germline ends. This CDR3 region has 14 residues. Germline CDR1 is SGHRS and CDR2 is YFSETQ. V and J are TRBV5-1 and TRBJ2-7, with D possibly matching TRBD1 (6 bases). What was sequenced was naive CD4+ T cells sorted from blood. Subset denoted: CD45RA+ positively selected. This clonotype was sampled from a young man in good health. The CDR3 nucleotides are TGCGCCAGCAGCCAAACAGGGTATGGGTACGAGCAGTACTTC. Its translation is CASSQTGYGYEQYF.